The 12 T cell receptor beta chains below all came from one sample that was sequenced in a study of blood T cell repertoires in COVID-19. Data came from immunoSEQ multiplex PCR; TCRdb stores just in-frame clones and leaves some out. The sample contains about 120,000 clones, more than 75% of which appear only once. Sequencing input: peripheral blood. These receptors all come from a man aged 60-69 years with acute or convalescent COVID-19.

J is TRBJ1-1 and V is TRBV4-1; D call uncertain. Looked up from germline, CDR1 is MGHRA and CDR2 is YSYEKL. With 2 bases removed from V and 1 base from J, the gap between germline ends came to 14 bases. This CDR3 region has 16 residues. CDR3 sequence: CASSQLDGLWNTEAFF. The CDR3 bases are TGCGCCAGCAGCCAACTAGACGGACTTTGGAACACTGAAGCTTTCTTT.

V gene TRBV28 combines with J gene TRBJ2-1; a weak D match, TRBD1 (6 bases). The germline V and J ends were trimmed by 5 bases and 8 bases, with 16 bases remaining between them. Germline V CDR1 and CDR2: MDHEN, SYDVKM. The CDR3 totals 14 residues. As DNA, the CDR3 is TGTGCCAGCAGTGGGACAAGAAAGGGGGATGAGCAGTTCTTC. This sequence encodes CASSGTRKGDEQFF.

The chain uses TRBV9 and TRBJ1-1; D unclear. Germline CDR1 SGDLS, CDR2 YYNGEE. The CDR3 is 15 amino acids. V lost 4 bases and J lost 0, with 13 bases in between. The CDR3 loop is CASSPILSMNTEAFF. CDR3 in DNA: TGTGCCAGCAGCCCTATCTTAAGCATGAACACTGAAGCTTTCTTT.

The CDR3 DNA reads TGTGCCAGCAGCTTAGGGCTAGCGGGAGCCTATACGCAGTATTTT. It specifies CASSLGLAGAYTQYF. The J gene is TRBJ2-3, the V gene TRBV11-2, with 10 bases aligning to TRBD2. V lost 1 base, J lost 7 bases, and 5 bases stayed unmatched. The germline V gene encodes CDR1 SGHAT and CDR2 FQNNGV. The CDR3 has 15 residues.

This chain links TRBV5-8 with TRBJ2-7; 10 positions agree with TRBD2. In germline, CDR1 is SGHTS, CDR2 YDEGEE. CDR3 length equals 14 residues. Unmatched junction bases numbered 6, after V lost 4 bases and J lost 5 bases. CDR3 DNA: TGTGCCAGCAGCAGAAGCGGGGGGGGTGACGAGCAGTACTTC. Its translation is CASSRSGGGDEQYF.

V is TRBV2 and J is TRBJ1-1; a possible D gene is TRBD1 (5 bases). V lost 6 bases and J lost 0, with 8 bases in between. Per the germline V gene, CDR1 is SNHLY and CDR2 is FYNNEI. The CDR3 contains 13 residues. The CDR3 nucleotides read TGTGCCAGCAGGACAGTTATGAACACTGAAGCTTTCTTT. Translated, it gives CASRTVMNTEAFF. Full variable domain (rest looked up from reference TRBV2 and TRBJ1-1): EPEVTQTPSHQVTQMGQEVILRCVPISNHLYFYWYRQILGQKVEFLVSFYNNEISEKSEIFDDQFSVERPDGSNFTLKIRSTKLEDSAMYFCASRTVMNTEAFFGQGTRLTVV.

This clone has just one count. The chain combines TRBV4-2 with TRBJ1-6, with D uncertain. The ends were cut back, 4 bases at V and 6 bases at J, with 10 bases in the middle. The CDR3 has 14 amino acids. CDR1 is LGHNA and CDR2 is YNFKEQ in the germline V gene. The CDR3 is CASSPTAANSPLHF. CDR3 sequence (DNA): TGTGCCAGCAGCCCTACAGCAGCTAATTCACCCCTCCACTTT.

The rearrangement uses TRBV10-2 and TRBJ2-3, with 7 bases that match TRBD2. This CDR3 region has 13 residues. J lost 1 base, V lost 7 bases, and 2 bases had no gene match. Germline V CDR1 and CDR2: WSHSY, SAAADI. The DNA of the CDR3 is TGCGCCAGCACGGGGGGAGGCACAGATACGCAGTATTTT. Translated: CASTGGGTDTQYF.

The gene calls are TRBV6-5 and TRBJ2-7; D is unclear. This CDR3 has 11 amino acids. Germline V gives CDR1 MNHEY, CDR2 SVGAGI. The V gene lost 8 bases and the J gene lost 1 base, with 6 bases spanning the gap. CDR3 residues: CASLRSYEQYF. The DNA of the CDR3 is TGTGCCAGCCTGAGGTCCTACGAGCAGTACTTC.

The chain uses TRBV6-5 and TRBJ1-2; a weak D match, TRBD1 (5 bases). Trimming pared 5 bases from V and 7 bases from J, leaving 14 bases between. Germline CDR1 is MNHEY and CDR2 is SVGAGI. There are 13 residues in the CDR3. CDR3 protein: CASSRTQGGGYTF. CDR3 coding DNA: TGTGCCAGCAGTCGTACTCAGGGAGGTGGCTACACCTTC.

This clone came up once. The DNA of the CDR3 is TGTGCCAGCAGCGTAGAACTTCAGGGGTGGACTGAAGCTTTCTTT. Translation gives CASSVELQGWTEAFF. The chain is built from TRBV9 and TRBJ1-1; a weak D match, TRBD1 (6 bases). The CDR3 extends over 15 amino acids. V lost 0 bases to trimming and J lost 5 bases, with 14 bases between them. From germline, CDR1 is SGDLS and CDR2 YYNGEE. Full variable domain (remainder filled in from reference TRBV9 and TRBJ1-1): DSGVTQTPKHLITATGQRVTLRCSPRSGDLSVYWYQQSLDQGLQFLIQYYNGEERAKGNILERFSAQQFPDLHSELNLSSLELGDSALYFCASSVELQGWTEAFFGQGTRLTVV.

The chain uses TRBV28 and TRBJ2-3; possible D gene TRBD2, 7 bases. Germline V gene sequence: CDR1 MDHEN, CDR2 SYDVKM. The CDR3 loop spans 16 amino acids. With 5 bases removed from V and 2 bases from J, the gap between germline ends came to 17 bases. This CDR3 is CASSPQRGGATDTQYF. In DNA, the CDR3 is TGTGCCAGCAGTCCCCAGCGCGGGGGCGCCACAGATACGCAGTATTTT.